The 10 T cell receptor beta chains below all came from one sample that was sequenced in a study of T cells expressing NK-cell markers. TCRdb re-called the 5' RACE reads and catalogs CDR3 proteins one per entry, DNA excluded. The table lists about 370,000 distinct CDR3 sequences. The sample comprised blood T cells: a sorted CD56 or NKG2C T cell subset, CD4+ or CD8+ T cells, or bulk PBMC T cells (not recorded which). Every receptor here comes from a woman in her fifties or sixties in good health.

This CDR3 reads CASSPDRYNTEAFF. The chain employs TRBV12-3 or TRBV12-4 and TRBJ1-1. The CDR3 sequence is 14 residues long.

The chain's CDR3 is CATSRGGDLRHEQFF. This chain connects TRBV15 to TRBJ2-1. The CDR3 sequence is 15 residues long. In germline, CDR1 is LNHNV, CDR2 YYDKDF (reference sequence).

The chain couples TRBV5-1 to TRBJ2-1; absent DNA, TCRdb's TRBD2 call cannot be checked. Germline assignment: CDR1 SGHRS and CDR2 YFSETQ. The CDR3 extends over 15 amino acids. CDR3: CASSFASGISGEQFF.

The chain uses TRBV20-1 and TRBJ2-1; TCRdb reports TRBD1, a call that lacks DNA to check it against. Germline V gives CDR1 DFQATT, CDR2 SNEGSKA (reference sequence). The CDR3 runs to 15 residues. CDR3 sequence reads: CSAKPLGPRGYEQFF.

The V gene is TRBV5-1, the J gene TRBJ2-1; TCRdb's D call of TRBD2 is untestable without DNA. From germline, CDR1 is SGHRS and CDR2 YFSETQ. The CDR3 contains 15 residues. The CDR3 protein is CASRWTSGSRDEQFF. The whole variable domain, remainder taken from reference TRBV5-1 and TRBJ2-1, is KAGVTQTPRYLIKTRGQQVTLSCSPISGHRSVSWYQQTPGQGLQFLFEYFSETQRNKGNFPGRFSGRQFSNSRSEMNVSTLELGDSALYLCASRWTSGSRDEQFFGPGTRLTVL.

The J gene is TRBJ2-3, the V gene TRBV12-5; TCRdb designates TRBD2, a call that cannot be tested without DNA. CDR3 length: 14 amino acids. Germline CDR1 is LGHNT and CDR2 is FRNRAP. The CDR3 loop is CASGPGLVSDTQYF.

This chain joins TRBV7-2 and TRBJ2-3; TCRdb calls TRBD1, which cannot be checked without DNA. The CDR3 has 14 residues. In germline, CDR1 is SGHTA, CDR2 FQGNSA. The CDR3 reads CASSWNRGADTQYF.

The J gene is TRBJ2-3, the V gene TRBV12-5. The CDR3 extends over 11 amino acids. CDR1 LGHNT and CDR2 FRNRAP come from the germline V gene. CDR3 in amino acids: CASGLGDTQYF.

The chain employs TRBV5-1 and TRBJ2-7; TCRdb gives TRBD1 as the D gene, but with no DNA this cannot be confirmed. CDR3 length: 14 residues. Germline CDR1 reads SGHRS; CDR2 reads YFSETQ. CDR3 loop: CASSLGAGAYEQYF. Full variable domain (rest looked up from reference TRBV5-1 and TRBJ2-7): KAGVTQTPRYLIKTRGQQVTLSCSPISGHRSVSWYQQTPGQGLQFLFEYFSETQRNKGNFPGRFSGRQFSNSRSEMNVSTLELGDSALYLCASSLGAGAYEQYFGPGTRLTVT.

The chain recombines TRBV20-1 with TRBJ2-7; checking the TCRdb D call of TRBD2 is not possible without DNA. In germline, CDR1 is DFQATT, CDR2 SNEGSKA (reference sequence). The CDR3 consists of 14 residues. The CDR3 sequence is CSARAAGGGYEQYF.